This T cell receptor (beta chain) was captured in a study of cytomegalovirus exposure and HLA in healthy donors. Turning to the study itself: The approximately 600 first-cohort repertoires shared a platform with the roughly 120 validation repertoires, as reported in a later analysis.

The study's findings and limits: Through in vitro validation, a few CMV-associated chains were shown to be specific for CMV antigens. Some public TCRs appeared in many individuals, while most sequences were rare. Subsequent analysis showed first-cohort TCR clusters tending to co-occur in some 110 validation repertoires.

V trimming: 4 bases; J trimming: 8 bases; junction bases outside the gene matches: 8. This CDR3 has 13 amino acids. Germline V gene sequence: CDR1 SGHNT, CDR2 YYREEE (reference sequence). With respect to this clone: The antigen is unknown.

Some clones are missing from TCRdb's copy, which holds only in-frame ones; the method was immunoSEQ multiplex PCR. The repertoire holds about 220,000 clones, with approximately 90% as singletons. The sequencing input was PBMCs. The chain recombines TRBV5-4 with TRBJ1-1, with TRBD1 identical over 7 bases. The receptor's source is a young woman in good health and CMV-seronegative. The CDR3 nucleotides are TGTGCCAGCAGCCTTGCTACAGGGGACGAAGCTTTCTTT. Translating it yields CASSLATGDEAFF.